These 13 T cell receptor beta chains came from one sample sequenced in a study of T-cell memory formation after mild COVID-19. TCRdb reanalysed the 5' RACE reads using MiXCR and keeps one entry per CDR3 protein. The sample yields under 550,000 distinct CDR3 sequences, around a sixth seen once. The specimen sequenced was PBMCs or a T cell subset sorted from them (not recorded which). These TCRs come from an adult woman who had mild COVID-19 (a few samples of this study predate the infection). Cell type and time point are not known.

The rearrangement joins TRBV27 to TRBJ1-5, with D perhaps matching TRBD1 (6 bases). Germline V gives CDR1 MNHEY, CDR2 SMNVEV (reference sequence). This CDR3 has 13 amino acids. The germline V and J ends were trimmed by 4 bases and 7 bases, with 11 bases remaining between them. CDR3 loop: CASSWGRGQPQHF. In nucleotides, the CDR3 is TGTGCCAGCAGTTGGGGCAGGGGCCAGCCCCAGCATTTT.

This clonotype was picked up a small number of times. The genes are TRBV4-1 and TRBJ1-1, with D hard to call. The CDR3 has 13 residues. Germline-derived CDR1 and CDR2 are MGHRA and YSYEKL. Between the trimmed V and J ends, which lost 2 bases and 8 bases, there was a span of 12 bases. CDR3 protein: CASSQSWGGEAFF. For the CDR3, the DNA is TGCGCCAGCAGCCAATCCTGGGGAGGCGAAGCTTTCTTT.

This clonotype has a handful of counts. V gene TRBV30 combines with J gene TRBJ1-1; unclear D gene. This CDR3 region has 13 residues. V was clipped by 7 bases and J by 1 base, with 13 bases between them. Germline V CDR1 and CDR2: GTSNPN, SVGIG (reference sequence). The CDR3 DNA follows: TGTGCCTCCTTAAGTCCCGGGAACACTGAAGCTTTCTTT. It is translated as CASLSPGNTEAFF.

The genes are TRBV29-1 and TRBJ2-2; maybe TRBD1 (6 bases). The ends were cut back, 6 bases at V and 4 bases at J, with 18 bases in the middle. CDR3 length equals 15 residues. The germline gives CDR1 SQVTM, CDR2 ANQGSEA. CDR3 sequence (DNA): TGCAGCGTCTCATGGGGGCGCCTAGGCACCGGGGAGCTGTTTTTT. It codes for CSVSWGRLGTGELFF.

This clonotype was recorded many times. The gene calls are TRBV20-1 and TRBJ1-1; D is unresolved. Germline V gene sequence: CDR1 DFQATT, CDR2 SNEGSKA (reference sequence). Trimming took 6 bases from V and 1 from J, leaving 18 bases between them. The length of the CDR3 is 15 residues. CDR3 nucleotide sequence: TGCAGTGCCATTCAACCGGGCAGGACGAACACTGAAGCTTTCTTT. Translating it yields CSAIQPGRTNTEAFF.

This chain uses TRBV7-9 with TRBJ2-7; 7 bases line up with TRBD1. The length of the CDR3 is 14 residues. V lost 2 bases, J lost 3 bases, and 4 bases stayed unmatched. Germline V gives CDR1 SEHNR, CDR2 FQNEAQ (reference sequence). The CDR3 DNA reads TGTGCCAGCAGCTTATTGGACAGGTACTACGAGCAGTACTTC. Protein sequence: CASSLLDRYYEQYF. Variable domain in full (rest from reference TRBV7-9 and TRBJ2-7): DTGVSQNPRHKITKRGQNVTFRCDPISEHNRLYWYRQTLGQGPEFLTYFQNEAQLEKSRLLSDRFSAERPKGSFSTLEIQRTEQGDSAMYLCASSLLDRYYEQYFGPGTRLTVT.

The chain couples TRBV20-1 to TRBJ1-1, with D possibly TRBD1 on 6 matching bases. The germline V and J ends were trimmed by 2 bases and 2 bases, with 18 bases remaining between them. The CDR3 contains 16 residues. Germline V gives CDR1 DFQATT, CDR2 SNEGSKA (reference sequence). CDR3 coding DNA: TGCAGTGCTAGACCCCACCGGGGGGCATTTAACACTGAAGCTTTCTTT. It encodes CSARPHRGAFNTEAFF.

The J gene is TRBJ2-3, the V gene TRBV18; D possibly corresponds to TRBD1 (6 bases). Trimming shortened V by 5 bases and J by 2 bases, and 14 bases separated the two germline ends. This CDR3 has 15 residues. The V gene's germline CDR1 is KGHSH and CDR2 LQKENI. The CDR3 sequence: CASSTDSLLTDTQYF. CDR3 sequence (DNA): TGTGCCAGCTCAACGGACAGTTTACTCACAGATACGCAGTATTTT.

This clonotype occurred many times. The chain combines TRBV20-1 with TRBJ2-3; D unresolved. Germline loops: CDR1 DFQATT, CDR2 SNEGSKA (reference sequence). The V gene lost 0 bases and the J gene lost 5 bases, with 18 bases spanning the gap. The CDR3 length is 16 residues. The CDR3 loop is CSARDDRRIRGDTQYF. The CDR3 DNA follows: TGCAGTGCTAGAGATGACCGGCGGATCCGCGGAGATACGCAGTATTTT.

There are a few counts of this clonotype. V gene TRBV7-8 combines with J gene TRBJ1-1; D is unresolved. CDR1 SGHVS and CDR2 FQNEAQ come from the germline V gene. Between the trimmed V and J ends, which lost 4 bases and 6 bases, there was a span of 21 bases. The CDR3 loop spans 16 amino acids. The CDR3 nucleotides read TGTGCCAGCAGCTCCCCCATTTTTGGGCTCACGGCTGAAGCTTTCTTT. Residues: CASSSPIFGLTAEAFF.

CDR3 nucleotide sequence: TGCAGCGTTCAACTACAGGCGAACACTGAAGCTTTCTTT. Its translation is CSVQLQANTEAFF. The V and J genes are TRBV29-1 and TRBJ1-1; a weak D match, TRBD1 (5 bases). CDR1 is SQVTM, CDR2 ANQGSEA, per germline. This CDR3 comprises 13 residues. Trimming pared 5 bases from V and 1 base from J, leaving 11 bases between.

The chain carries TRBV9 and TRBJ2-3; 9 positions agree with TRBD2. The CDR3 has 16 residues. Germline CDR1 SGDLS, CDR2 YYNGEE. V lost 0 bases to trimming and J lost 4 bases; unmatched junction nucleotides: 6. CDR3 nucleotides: TGTGCCAGCAGCGTAGTTGCAGCGGGGGGTCCAGATACGCAGTATTTT. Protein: CASSVVAAGGPDTQYF.

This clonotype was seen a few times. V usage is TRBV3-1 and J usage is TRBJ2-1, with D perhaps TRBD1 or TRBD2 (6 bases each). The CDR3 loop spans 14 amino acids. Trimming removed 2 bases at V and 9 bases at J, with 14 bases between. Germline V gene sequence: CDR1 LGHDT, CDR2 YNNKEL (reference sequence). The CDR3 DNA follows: TGTGCCAGCAGCCAAACACAGGGAGGAGGTGAGCAGTTCTTC. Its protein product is CASSQTQGGGEQFF.